This T cell receptor (beta chain) originates from a study of blood T cell repertoires in COVID-19. Turning to the study itself: Acute and convalescent COVID-19 specimens originated in the United States, Italy and Spain. Nucleic acid was either cDNA or gDNA, and it came from T cells, B-cell-depleted T cells, or PBMCs.

Germline CDR1 reads MDHEN; CDR2 reads SYDVKM. The CDR3 length is 17 residues. Germline trimming cut 5 bases from V and 3 bases from J; bases unmatched to any gene: 9. Original data processing: Reference gene primers were amplified, and this amplification served to estimate nucleated cell counts. Some clones are missing from TCRdb's copy, which holds only in-frame ones; the method was immunoSEQ multiplex PCR. V and J calls and clone size are given by that table; D and trimming were obtained from the DNA. The sample gives 45,000 to 55,000 clones, roughly three quarters of which show up once; about 15% is in the top ten. This clone was counted between two and nine times.

The source of this sequence is a human donor with active or convalescent COVID-19. The donor label of this sample is uncertain. The sequenced sample was peripheral blood. V usage is TRBV28 and J usage is TRBJ1-5, with 11 nucleotides matching TRBD1. For the CDR3, the DNA is TGTGCCAGCAGTGATATGGGGACAGGGGGATCCAATCAGCCCCAGCATTTT. The encoded protein is CASSDMGTGGSNQPQHF.